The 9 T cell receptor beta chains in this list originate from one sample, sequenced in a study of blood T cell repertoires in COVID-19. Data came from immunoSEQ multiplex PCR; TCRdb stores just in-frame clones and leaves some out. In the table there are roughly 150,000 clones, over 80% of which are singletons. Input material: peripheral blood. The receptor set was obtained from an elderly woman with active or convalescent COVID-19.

CDR3 nucleotides: TGTGCCAGCAGTTTCGAGGGATACGAGCAGTACTTC. It specifies CASSFEGYEQYF. The chain employs TRBV12-3 or TRBV12-4 and TRBJ2-7; a weak D match, TRBD2 (5 bases). Trimming took 3 bases from V and 4 from J, leaving 7 bases between them. This CDR3 has 12 residues.

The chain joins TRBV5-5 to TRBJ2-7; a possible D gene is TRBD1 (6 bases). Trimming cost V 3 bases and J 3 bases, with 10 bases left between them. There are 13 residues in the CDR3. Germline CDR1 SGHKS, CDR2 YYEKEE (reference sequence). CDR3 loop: CASSSSTGYEQYF. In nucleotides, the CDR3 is TGTGCCAGCAGCTCCTCGACAGGCTACGAGCAGTACTTC.

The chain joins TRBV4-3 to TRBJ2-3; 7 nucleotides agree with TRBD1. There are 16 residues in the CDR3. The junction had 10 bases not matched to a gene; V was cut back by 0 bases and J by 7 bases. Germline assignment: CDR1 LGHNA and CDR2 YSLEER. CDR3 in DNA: TGCGCCAGCAGCCAAGATACGTGGACAGGAGGAAATACGCAGTATTTT. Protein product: CASSQDTWTGGNTQYF.

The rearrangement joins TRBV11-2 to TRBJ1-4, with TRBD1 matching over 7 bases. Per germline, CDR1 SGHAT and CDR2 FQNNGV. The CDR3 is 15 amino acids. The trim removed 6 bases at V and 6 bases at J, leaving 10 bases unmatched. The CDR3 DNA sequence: TGTGCCAGCAGGTTACTCGGACAGGCCCATGAAAAACTGTTTTTT. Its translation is CASRLLGQAHEKLFF.

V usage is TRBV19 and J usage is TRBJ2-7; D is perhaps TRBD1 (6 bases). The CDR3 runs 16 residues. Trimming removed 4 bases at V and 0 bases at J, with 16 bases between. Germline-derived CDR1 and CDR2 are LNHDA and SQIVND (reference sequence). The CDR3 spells CASSRRPGETSYEQYF. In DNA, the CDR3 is TGTGCCAGTAGTAGACGACCAGGGGAAACCTCCTACGAGCAGTACTTC.

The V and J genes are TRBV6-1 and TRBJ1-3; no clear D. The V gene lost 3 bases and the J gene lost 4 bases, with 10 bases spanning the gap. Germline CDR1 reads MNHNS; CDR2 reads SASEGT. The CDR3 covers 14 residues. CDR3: CASSDPSLGNTIYF. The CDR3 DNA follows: TGTGCCAGCAGTGACCCGTCCCTGGGAAACACCATATATTTT.

The CDR3 reads CASRRGGVPTKYEQYF. The CDR3, as DNA: TGCGCCAGCCGGAGGGGGGGGGTCCCAACTAAGTACGAGCAGTACTTC. This sequence joins TRBV10-1 and TRBJ2-7, with D possibly being TRBD2 (7 bases). This CDR3 is 16 amino acids long. In germline, CDR1 is WNHNN, CDR2 SYGVQD (reference sequence). V lost 8 bases to trimming and J lost 4 bases, with 24 bases between them.

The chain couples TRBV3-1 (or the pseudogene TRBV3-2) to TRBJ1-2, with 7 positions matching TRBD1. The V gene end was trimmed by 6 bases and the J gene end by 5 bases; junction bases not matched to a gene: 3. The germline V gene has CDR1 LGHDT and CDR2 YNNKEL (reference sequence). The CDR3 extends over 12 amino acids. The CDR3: CASSGDSYGYTF. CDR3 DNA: TGTGCCAGCAGTGGGGACAGTTATGGCTACACCTTC.

The CDR3 protein is CASMSGGFFEQFF. DNA of the CDR3: TGTGCCAGCATGTCAGGAGGGTTTTTTGAGCAGTTCTTC. The chain couples TRBV6-5 to TRBJ2-1; D perhaps matches TRBD2 (6 bases). The V end lost 7 bases, the J end lost 9 bases, and 16 bases lay between the germline ends. The CDR3 is 13 amino acids. Germline V gives CDR1 MNHEY, CDR2 SVGAGI.